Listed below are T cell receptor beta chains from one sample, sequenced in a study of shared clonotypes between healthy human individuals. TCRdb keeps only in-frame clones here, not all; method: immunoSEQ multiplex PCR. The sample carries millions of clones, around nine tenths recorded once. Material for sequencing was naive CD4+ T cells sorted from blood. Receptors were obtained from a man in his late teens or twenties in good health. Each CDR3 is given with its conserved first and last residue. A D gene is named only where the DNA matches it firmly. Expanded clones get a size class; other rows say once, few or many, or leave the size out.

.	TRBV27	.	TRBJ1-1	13	TGTGCCAGCAGTTTACTGGGGGTGACTGAAGCTTTCTTT	CASSLLGVTEAFF
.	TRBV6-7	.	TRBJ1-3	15	TGTGCCAGCAGTGCCTGGGGGGCGCGTGGAAACACCATATATTTT	CASSAWGARGNTIYF
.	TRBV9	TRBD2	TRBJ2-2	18	TGTGCCAGCAGCGCAGACATACTAGCGGACCTGAACACCGGGGAGCTGTTTTTT	CASSADILADLNTGELFF
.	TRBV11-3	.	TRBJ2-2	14	TGTGCCAGCAGCCTGGACAGACTCACCGGGGAGCTGTTTTTT	CASSLDRLTGELFF
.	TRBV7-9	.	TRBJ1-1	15	TGTGCCAGCAGCTTAGGGACCAGACTGAACACTGAAGCTTTCTTT	CASSLGTRLNTEAFF
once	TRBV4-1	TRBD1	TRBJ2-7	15	TGCGCCAGCAGCGCCCAAGACAGGGCTTCCTACGAGCAGTACTTC	CASSAQDRASYEQYF
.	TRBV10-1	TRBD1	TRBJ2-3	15	TGCGCCAGCAGTAAACAGGGGGCTGAGGCAGATACGCAGTATTTT	CASSKQGAEADTQYF
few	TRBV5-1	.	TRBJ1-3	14	TGCGCCAGCAGCTTGGAAGGCTCTGGAAACACCATATATTTT	CASSLEGSGNTIYF
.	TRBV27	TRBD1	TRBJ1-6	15	TGTGCCAGCAGTGTTATACAGGGGGCAAGCTCACCCCTCCACTTT	CASSVIQGASSPLHF
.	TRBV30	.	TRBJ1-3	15	TGTGCCTGGACGCCCGAATATACCTCTGGAAACACCATATATTTT	CAWTPEYTSGNTIYF
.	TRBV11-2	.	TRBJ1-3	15	TGTGCCAGCAGCTTTGGGCAGGTTCATGGAAACACCATATATTTT	CASSFGQVHGNTIYF
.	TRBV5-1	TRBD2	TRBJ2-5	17	TGCGCCAGCAGCTCCCGGACTAGCGTAAGGGCCCAAGAGACCCAGTACTTC	CASSSRTSVRAQETQYF
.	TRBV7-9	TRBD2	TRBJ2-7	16	TGTGCCAGCAGCTTATACGGACTAGCGGGTGTCCACGAGCAGTACTTC	CASSLYGLAGVHEQYF
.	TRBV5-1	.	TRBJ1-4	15	TGCGCCAGCAGCTTGGGAGGGGCAACTAATGAAAAACTGTTTTTT	CASSLGGATNEKLFF
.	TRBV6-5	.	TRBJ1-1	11	TGTGCCAGCACCCAGGGGCCTGAAGCTTTCTTT	CASTQGPEAFF
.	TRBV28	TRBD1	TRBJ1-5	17	TGTGCCAGCAGTGGGGACAGAAGCCGAATTAGCAATCAGCCCCAGCATTTT	CASSGDRSRISNQPQHF
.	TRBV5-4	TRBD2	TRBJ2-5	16	TGTGCCAGCAGCCAGGGACTAGCGGGAGGAGAAGAGACCCAGTACTTC	CASSQGLAGGEETQYF
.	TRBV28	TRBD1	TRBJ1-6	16	TGTGCCAGCAGTTCAGCCGACAGGGTGTCCGGCTCACCCCTCCACTTT	CASSSADRVSGSPLHF
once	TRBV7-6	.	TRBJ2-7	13	TGTGCCAGCAGCTTAGGGCACTCCTACGAGCAGTACTTC	CASSLGHSYEQYF
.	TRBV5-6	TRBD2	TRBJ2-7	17	TGTGCCAGCAGCTTGGGAGCTAGCGGAGTGATCTCCTACGAGCAGTACTTC	CASSLGASGVISYEQYF
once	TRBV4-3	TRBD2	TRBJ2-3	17	TGCGCCAGCAGCCAAGATGGGACTAGCGGTAGCACAGATACGCAGTATTTT	CASSQDGTSGSTDTQYF
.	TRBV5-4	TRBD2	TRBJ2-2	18	TGTGCCAGCAGCTTGGGTATGGGACTAGCGGGAGTGTCCGGGGAGCTGTTTTTT	CASSLGMGLAGVSGELFF